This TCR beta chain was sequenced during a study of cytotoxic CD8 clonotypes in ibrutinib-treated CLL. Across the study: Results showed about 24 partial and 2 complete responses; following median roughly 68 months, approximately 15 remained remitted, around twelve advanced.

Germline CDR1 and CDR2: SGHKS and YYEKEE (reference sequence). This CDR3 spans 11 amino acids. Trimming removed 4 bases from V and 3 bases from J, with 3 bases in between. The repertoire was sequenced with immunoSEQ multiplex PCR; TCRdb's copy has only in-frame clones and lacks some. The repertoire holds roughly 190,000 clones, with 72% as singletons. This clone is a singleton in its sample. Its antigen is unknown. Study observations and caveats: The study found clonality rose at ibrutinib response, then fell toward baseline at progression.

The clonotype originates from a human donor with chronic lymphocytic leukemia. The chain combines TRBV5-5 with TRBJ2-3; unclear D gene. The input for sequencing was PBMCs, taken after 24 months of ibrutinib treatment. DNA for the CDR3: TGTGCCAGCAGCAGGACAGATACGCAGTATTTT. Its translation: CASSRTDTQYF. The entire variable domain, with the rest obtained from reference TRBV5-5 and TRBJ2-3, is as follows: DAGVTQSPTHLIKTRGQQVTLRCSPISGHKSVSWYQQVLGQGPQFIFQYYEKEERGRGNFPDRFSARQFPNYSSELNVNALLLGDSALYLCASSRTDTQYFGPGTRLTVL.